Shown below are 4 T cell receptor beta chains from a single sample sequenced in a study of vaccination and CD4 T cells after COVID-19. No antigen is known for these receptors. Treatment noted: roughly ten-day PBMC culture with coronavirus spike peptide pools or control peptides (ViraFEST assay). An Oncomine TCR Beta short-read assay was used to sequence the DNA from cultured CD4+ T cells. From the PCR reads, TCRdb called clonotypes with MiXCR, one entry per CDR3 protein. This sample has roughly 10,000 distinct CDR3 sequences, with around 41% found just once. The sample taken for sequencing was CD4+ T cells from blood, cultured in vitro. The receptor set was obtained from a human donor who had recovered from COVID-19.

The gene calls are TRBV19 and TRBJ1-5, with 10 bases fitting TRBD1. The CDR3 is 15 amino acids. V trimming: 3 bases; J trimming: 2 bases; junction bases outside the gene matches: 1. CDR1 LNHDA and CDR2 SQIVND come from the germline V gene (reference sequence). The CDR3: CASSMTGGRNQPQHF. CDR3 coding DNA: TGTGCCAGTAGTATGACAGGGGGCCGCAATCAGCCCCAGCATTTT.

In this sample, this clonotype is medium-sized (0.01 to 0.1%). J is TRBJ1-5 and V is TRBV10-3, with TRBD1 identical over 7 bases. The germline CDR1 and CDR2 sequences are ENHRY and SYGVKD. V lost 0 bases and J lost 7; bases outside the gene matches: 6. The CDR3 is 15 residues long. The CDR3 region is CAISESGTAQQPQHF. In nucleotides, the CDR3 is TGTGCCATCAGTGAGTCAGGGACAGCCCAACAGCCCCAGCATTTT.

By frequency in the sample, this clonotype is large (0.1 to 1%). The chain carries TRBV9 and TRBJ1-2, with TRBD1 as a possible D gene (6 bases). The CDR3 is 14 amino acids. V lost 2 bases, J lost 4 bases, and 12 bases lay in between. CDR1 is SGDLS and CDR2 is YYNGEE in the germline V gene. The CDR3: CASSVAGAGYGYTF. The CDR3 bases are TGTGCCAGCAGCGTCGCGGGGGCGGGCTATGGCTACACCTTC.

J is TRBJ1-4 and V is TRBV19; D is undetermined. V was cut by 5 bases and J by 0 bases, with 4 bases left in between. CDR1 and CDR2 from the germline V gene are LNHDA and SQIVND (reference sequence). This CDR3 has 13 amino acids. The CDR3 protein is CASSVTTNEKLFF. CDR3 nucleotide sequence: TGTGCCAGTAGTGTAACAACTAATGAAAAACTGTTTTTT.